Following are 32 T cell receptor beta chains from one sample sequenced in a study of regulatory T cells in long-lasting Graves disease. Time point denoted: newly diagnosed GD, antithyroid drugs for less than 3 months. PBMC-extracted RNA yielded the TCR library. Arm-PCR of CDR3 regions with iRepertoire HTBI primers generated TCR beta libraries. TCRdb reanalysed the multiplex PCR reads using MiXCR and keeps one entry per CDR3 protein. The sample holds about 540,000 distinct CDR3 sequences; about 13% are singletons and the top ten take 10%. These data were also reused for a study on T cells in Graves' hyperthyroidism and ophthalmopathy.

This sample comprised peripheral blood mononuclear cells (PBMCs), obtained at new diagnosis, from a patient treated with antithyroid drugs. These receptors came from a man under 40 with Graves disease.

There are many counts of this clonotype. CDR3 sequence reads: CASSERRGVGTQYF. The CDR3 DNA reads as TGTGCCAGCAGTGAACGGAGGGGTGTGGGTACGCAGTATTTT. The rearrangement joins TRBV6-1 to TRBJ2-3, with D perhaps TRBD2 (6 bases). The CDR3 length is 14 residues. The germline V and J ends were trimmed by 2 bases and 8 bases, with 14 bases remaining between them. Germline loops: CDR1 MNHNS, CDR2 SASEGT.

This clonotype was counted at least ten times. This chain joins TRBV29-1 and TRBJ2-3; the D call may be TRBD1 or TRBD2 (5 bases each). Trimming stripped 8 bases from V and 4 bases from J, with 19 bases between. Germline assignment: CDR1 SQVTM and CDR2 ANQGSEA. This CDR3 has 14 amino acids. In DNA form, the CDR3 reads TGCAGCCCTCGGGTAGGGGAGACACCAGATACGCAGTATTTT. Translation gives CSPRVGETPDTQYF.

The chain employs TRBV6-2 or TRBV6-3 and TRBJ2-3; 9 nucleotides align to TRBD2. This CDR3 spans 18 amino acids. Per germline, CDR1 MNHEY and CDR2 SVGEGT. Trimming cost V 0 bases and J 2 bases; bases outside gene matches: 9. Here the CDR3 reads CASSYSILAGPNTDTQYF. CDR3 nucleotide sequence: TGTGCCAGCAGTTACTCGATCCTAGCGGGGCCTAACACAGATACGCAGTATTTT.

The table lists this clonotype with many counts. The CDR3 sequence is CASSGPRVLQETQYF. DNA of the CDR3: TGTGCCAGCAGCGGACCCCGGGTCCTACAAGAGACCCAGTACTTC. The J gene is TRBJ2-5, the V gene TRBV16; D gene unclear. V was clipped by 5 bases and J by 2 bases, with 15 bases between them. The CDR3 runs to 15 residues. Germline assignment: CDR1 KGHSY and CDR2 FQNENV.

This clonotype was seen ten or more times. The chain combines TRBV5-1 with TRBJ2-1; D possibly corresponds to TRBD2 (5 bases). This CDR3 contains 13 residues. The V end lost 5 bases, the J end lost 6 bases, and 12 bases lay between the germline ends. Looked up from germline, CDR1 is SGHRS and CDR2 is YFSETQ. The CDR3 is CASRRSGVNEQFF. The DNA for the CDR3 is TGCGCCAGCAGGAGGAGCGGAGTCAATGAGCAGTTCTTC.

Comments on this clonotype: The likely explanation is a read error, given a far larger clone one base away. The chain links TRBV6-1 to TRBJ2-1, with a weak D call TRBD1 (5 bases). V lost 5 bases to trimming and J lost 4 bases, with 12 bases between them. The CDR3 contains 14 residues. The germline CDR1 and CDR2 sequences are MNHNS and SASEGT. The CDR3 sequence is CASSSKGSYNEQFF. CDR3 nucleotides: TGTGCCAGCAGTTCCAAGGGGTCTTACAATGAGCAGTTCTTC.

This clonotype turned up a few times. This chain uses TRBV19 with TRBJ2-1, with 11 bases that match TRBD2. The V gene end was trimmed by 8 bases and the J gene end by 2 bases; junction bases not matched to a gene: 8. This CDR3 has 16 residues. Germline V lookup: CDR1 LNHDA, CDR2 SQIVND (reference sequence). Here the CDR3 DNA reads TGTGCCAGTGAGGTTACTAGCGGGAGAACCTACAATGAGCAGTTCTTC. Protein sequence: CASEVTSGRTYNEQFF. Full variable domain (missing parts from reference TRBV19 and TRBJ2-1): DGGITQSPKYLFRKEGQNVTLSCEQNLNHDAMYWYRQDPGQGLRLIYYSQIVNDFQKGDIAEGYSVSREKKESFPLTVTSAQKNPTAFYLCASEVTSGRTYNEQFFGPGTRLTVL.

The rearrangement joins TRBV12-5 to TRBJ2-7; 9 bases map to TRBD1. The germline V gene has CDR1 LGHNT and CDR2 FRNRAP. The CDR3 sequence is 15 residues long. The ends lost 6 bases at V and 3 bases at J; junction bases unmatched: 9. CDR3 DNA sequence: TGTGCTAGTGGATTCAACCGGGACAGGGACTACGAGCAGTACTTC. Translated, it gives CASGFNRDRDYEQYF.

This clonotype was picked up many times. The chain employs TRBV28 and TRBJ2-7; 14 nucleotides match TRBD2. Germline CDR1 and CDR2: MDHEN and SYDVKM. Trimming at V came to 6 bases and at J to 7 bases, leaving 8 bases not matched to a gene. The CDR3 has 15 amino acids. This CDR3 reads CASSRAGLAGVEQYF. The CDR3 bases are TGTGCCAGCAGCCGTGCGGGACTAGCGGGAGTTGAGCAGTACTTC.

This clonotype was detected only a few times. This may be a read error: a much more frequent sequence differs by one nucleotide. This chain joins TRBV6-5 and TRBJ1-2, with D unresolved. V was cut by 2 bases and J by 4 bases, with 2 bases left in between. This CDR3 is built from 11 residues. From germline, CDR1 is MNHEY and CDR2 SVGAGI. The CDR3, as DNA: TGTGCCAGCAGTTACGGCTATGGCTACACCTTC. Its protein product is CASSYGYGYTF.

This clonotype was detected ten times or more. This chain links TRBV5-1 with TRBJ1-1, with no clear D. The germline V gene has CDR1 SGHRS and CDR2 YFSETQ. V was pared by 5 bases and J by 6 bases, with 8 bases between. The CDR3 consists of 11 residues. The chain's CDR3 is CASSQDAEAFF. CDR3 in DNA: TGCGCCAGCAGTCAGGACGCTGAAGCTTTCTTT. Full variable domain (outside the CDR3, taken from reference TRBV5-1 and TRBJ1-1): KAGVTQTPRYLIKTRGQQVTLSCSPISGHRSVSWYQQTPGQGLQFLFEYFSETQRNKGNFPGRFSGRQFSNSRSEMNVSTLELGDSALYLCASSQDAEAFFGQGTRLTVV.

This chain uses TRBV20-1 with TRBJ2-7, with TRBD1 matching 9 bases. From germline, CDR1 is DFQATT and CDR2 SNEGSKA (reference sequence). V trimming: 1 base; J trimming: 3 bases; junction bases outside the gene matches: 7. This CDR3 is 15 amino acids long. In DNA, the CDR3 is TGCAGTGCTAGAGGGGACAGGGAGGGGAGCTACGAGCAGTACTTC. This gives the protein CSARGDREGSYEQYF.

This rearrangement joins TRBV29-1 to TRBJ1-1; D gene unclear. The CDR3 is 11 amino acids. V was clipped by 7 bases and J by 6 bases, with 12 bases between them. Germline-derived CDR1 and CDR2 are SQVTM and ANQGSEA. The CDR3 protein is CSAVPSAEAFF. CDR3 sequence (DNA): TGCAGCGCTGTCCCTTCCGCTGAAGCTTTCTTT.

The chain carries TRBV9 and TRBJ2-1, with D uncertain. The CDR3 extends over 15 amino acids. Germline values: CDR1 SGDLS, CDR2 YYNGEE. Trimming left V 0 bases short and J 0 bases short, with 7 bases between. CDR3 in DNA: TGTGCCAGCAGCGTAGGGAGAGCCTCCTACAATGAGCAGTTCTTC. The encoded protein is CASSVGRASYNEQFF.

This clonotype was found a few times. In nucleotides, the CDR3 is TGTGCCAGCAGCCCAATGTCCCAGGGGACAGATACGCAGTATTTT. This encodes CASSPMSQGTDTQYF. V is TRBV5-4 and J is TRBJ2-3; maybe TRBD1 (6 bases). Germline CDR1 and CDR2: SGHNT and YYREEE (reference sequence). This CDR3 is 15 amino acids long. The V end lost 4 bases, the J end lost 3 bases, and 15 bases lay between the germline ends.

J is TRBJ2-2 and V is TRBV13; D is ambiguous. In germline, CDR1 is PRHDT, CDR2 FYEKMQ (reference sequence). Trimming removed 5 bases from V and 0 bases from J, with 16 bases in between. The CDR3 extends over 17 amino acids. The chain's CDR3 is CASSRDGWVPNTGELFF. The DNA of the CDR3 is TGTGCCAGCAGCCGAGACGGGTGGGTGCCGAACACCGGGGAGCTGTTTTTT.

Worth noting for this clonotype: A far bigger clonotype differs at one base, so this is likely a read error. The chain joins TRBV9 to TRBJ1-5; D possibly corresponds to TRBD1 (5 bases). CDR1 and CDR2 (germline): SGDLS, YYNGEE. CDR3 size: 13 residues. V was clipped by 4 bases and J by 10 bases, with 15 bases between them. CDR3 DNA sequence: TGTGCCAGCAGCTTAGGGACGGGTCACCCCCAGCATTTT. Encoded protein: CASSLGTGHPQHF.

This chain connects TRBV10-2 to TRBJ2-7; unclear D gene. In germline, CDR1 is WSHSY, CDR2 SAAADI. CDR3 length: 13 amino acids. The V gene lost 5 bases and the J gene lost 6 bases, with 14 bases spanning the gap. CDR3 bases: TGCGCCAGCAGTCCCTCTTTAGCCTCCGAGCAGTACTTC. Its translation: CASSPSLASEQYF.

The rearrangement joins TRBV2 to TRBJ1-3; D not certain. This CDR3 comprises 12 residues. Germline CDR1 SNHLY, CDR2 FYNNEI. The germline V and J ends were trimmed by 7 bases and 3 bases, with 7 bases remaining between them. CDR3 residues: CASMSDGNTIYF. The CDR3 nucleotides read TGTGCCAGCATGTCGGATGGAAACACCATATATTTT.

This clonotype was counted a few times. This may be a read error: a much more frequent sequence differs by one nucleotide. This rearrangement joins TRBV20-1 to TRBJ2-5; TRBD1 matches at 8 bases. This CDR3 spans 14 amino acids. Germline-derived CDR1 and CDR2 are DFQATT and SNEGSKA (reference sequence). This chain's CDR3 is CSVEKTGAQEAQYF. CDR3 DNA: TGCAGCGTTGAGAAGACAGGGGCTCAGGAGGCCCAGTACTTC.

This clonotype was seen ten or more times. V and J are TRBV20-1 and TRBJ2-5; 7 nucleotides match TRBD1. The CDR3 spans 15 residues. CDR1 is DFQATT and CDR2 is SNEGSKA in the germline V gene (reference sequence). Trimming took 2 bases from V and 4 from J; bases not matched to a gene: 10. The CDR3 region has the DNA TGCAGTGCTAGAACCACTACAGGGGACATAGAGACCCAGTACTTC. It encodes CSARTTTGDIETQYF.

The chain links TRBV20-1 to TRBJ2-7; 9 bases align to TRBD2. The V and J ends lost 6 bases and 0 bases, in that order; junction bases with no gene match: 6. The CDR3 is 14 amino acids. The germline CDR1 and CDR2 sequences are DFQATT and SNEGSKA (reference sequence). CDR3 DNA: TGCAGTGCATCGAGACTAGCGGCCTCCTACGAGCAGTACTTC. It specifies CSASRLAASYEQYF.

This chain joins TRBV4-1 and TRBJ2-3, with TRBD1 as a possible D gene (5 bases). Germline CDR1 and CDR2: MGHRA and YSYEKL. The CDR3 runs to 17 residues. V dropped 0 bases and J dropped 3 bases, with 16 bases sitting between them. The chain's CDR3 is CASSQDGRAGKTDTQYF. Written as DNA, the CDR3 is TGCGCCAGCAGCCAAGATGGTAGGGCAGGGAAGACAGATACGCAGTATTTT.

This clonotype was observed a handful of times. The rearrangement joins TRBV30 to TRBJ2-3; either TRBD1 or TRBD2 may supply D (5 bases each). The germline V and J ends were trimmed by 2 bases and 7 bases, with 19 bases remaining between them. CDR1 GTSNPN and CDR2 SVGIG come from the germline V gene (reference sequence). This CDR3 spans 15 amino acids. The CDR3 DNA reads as TGTGCCTGGAGTCCCCCCCCGGGAAGGGGAAATACGCAGTATTTT. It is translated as CAWSPPPGRGNTQYF.

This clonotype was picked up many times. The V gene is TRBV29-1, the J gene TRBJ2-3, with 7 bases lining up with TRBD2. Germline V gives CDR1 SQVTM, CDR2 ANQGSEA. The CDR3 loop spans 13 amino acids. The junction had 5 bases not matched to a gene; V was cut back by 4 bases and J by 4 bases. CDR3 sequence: CSVVAGVADTQYF. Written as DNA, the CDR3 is TGCAGCGTTGTGGCGGGAGTTGCAGATACGCAGTATTTT.

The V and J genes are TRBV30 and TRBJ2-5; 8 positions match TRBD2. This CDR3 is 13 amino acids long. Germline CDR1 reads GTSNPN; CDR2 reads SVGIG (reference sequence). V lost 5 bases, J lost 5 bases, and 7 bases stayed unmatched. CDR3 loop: CAWDPASGETQYF. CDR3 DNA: TGTGCCTGGGATCCGGCTAGCGGGGAGACCCAGTACTTC.

CDR3 amino acids: CASSAGAGGYTGELFF. The CDR3 region has the DNA TGTGCCAGCAGCGCCGGGGCGGGAGGCTATACGGGGGAGCTGTTTTTT. The V and J genes are TRBV5-4 and TRBJ2-2; 8 bases match TRBD2. The CDR3 runs to 16 residues. From germline, CDR1 is SGHNT and CDR2 YYREEE (reference sequence). V gave up 4 bases and J gave up 8 bases; unmatched junction bases: 13.

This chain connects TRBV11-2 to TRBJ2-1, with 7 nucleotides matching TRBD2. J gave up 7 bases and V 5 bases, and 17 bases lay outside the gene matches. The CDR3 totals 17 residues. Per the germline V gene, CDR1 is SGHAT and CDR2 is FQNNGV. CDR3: CASSLLSGIAPRNEQFF. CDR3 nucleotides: TGTGCCAGCAGCCTCCTAAGCGGGATAGCCCCTCGTAATGAGCAGTTCTTC.

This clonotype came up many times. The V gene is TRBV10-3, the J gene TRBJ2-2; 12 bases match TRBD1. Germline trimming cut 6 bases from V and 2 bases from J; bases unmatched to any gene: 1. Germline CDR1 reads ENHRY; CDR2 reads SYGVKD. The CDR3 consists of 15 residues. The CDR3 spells CAIRGTGGNTGELFF. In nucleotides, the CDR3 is TGTGCCATCAGAGGGACAGGGGGCAACACCGGGGAGCTGTTTTTT.

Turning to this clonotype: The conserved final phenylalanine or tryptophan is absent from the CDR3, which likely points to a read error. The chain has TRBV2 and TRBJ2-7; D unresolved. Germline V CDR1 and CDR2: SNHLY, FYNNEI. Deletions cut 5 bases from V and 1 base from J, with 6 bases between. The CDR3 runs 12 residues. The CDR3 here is CASSLGSYEQYS. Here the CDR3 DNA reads TGTGCCAGCAGTCTGGGATCCTACGAGCAGTACTCC.

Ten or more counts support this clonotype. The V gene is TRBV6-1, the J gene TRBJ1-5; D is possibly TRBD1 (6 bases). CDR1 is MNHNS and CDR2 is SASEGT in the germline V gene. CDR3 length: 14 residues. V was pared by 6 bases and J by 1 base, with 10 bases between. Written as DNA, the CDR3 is TGTGCCAGCAGAGGACAGCTGAGCAATCAGCCCCAGCATTTT. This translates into CASRGQLSNQPQHF.

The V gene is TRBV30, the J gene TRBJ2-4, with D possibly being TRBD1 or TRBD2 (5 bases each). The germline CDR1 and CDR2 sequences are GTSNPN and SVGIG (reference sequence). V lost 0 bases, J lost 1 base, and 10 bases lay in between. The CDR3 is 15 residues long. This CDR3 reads CAWSVGGIAKNIQYF. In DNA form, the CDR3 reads TGTGCCTGGAGTGTTGGGGGAATCGCCAAAAACATTCAGTACTTC.